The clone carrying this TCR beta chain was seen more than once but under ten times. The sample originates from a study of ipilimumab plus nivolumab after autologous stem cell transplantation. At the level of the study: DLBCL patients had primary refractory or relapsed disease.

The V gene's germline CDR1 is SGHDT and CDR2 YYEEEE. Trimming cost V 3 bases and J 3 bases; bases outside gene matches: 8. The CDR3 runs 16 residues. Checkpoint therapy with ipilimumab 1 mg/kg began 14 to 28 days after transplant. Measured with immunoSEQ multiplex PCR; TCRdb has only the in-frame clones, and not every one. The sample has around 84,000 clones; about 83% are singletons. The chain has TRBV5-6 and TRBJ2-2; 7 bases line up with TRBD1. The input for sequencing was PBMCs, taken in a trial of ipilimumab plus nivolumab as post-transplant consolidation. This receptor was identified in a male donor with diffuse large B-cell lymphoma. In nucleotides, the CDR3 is TGTGCCAGCAGCTGGGGACAGCCTATCTACACCGGGGAGCTGTTTTTT. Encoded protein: CASSWGQPIYTGELFF.